This T cell receptor beta chain was captured by sequencing in a study of radiotherapy plus CTLA-4 blockade in lung cancer. Produced via immunoSEQ multiplex PCR; TCRdb's table is partial and in-frame only. The sample yields some 94,000 clones, roughly 80% seen once. A word on this clone: Its antigen is not known.

Study outcomes and limitations: Blood saw expansion of tumor-derived TCR clones after radiotherapy plus ipilimumab. Interferon-beta and early blood T cell clone dynamics reportedly predicted response best.

Sequenced material: peripheral blood, taken from a patient treated with radiotherapy plus ipilimumab. The TCR comes from a human donor with non-small cell lung cancer that progressed on radiotherapy plus ipilimumab.

CDR3 nucleotides: TGTGCCAGCAGCGTAGCTCTGGGAGTCAATGAGCAGTTCTTC. It yields the protein CASSVALGVNEQFF. V is TRBV9 and J is TRBJ2-1, with TRBD2 as a possible D gene (5 bases). This CDR3 has 14 amino acids. Germline CDR1 is SGDLS and CDR2 is YYNGEE. V was shortened by 0 bases and J by 6 bases, with 10 bases between the two germline ends.